These 19 T cell receptor beta chains were sequenced from one sample in a study of blood T cell repertoires in COVID-19. Clones were sequenced by immunoSEQ multiplex PCR, and TCRdb holds only the in-frame ones, with some missing. The sample has fewer than 150,000 clones, 80% to 85% seen once; the top ten hold roughly an eighth. The sequencing input was peripheral blood. The receptors stem from a woman aged 25 to 45 who had recovered from COVID-19.

This clone was found a few times. V is TRBV12-5 and J is TRBJ2-2; possibly TRBD1 for D (5 bases). The length of the CDR3 is 14 residues. Trimming removed 7 bases at V and 1 base at J, with 10 bases between. Germline V CDR1 and CDR2: LGHNT, FRNRAP. The CDR3 region is CASAPQGNTGELFF. The CDR3 DNA follows: TGTGCTAGTGCGCCCCAGGGGAACACCGGGGAGCTGTTTTTT.

The V call is TRBV5-1, the J call TRBJ2-7; a weak D match, TRBD1 (6 bases). The CDR3 covers 14 residues. From germline, CDR1 is SGHRS and CDR2 YFSETQ. V was trimmed by 4 bases and J by 1 base, leaving 12 bases between them. In DNA, the CDR3 is TGCGCCAGCAGCCATAAACAGGGATCCTACGAGCAGTACTTC. As protein: CASSHKQGSYEQYF.

This CDR3 reads CAWSVDIRRAGEQFF. The DNA of the CDR3 is TGTGCCTGGAGTGTGGACATCCGCCGCGCCGGTGAGCAGTTCTTC. This chain joins TRBV30 and TRBJ2-1; perhaps TRBD1 as D (5 bases). CDR3 length: 15 residues. Trimming shortened V by 0 bases and J by 9 bases, and 18 bases separated the two germline ends. Per germline, CDR1 GTSNPN and CDR2 SVGIG (reference sequence).

The rearrangement joins TRBV7-9 to TRBJ2-3, with D maybe TRBD2 (5 bases). The germline V and J ends were trimmed by 5 bases and 5 bases, with 20 bases remaining between them. CDR1 and CDR2 from the germline V gene are SEHNR and FQNEAQ (reference sequence). The CDR3 runs 16 residues. This CDR3 is CASSPPFAGIEDTQYF. The DNA of the CDR3 is TGTGCCAGCAGCCCCCCGTTTGCCGGGATTGAAGATACGCAGTATTTT. The full variable domain, rest sourced from reference TRBV7-9 and TRBJ2-3, is DTGVSQNPRHKITKRGQNVTFRCDPISEHNRLYWYRQTLGQGPEFLTYFQNEAQLEKSRLLSDRFSAERPKGSFSTLEIQRTEQGDSAMYLCASSPPFAGIEDTQYFGPGTRLTVL.

The CDR3, as DNA: TGTGCCAGCAGCTTAGGATGGACAGGGCCCACTGAAGCTTTCTTT. Its protein is CASSLGWTGPTEAFF. The V and J genes are TRBV7-9 and TRBJ1-1, with 8 bases that match TRBD1. V dropped 1 base and J dropped 4; count of bases not matched to a gene: 5. Germline CDR1 SEHNR, CDR2 FQNEAQ (reference sequence). The CDR3 contains 15 residues.

This chain uses TRBV9 with TRBJ1-2, with 10 nucleotides matching TRBD1. The germline V gene has CDR1 SGDLS and CDR2 YYNGEE. The CDR3 totals 14 residues. V trimming: 1 base; J trimming: 7 bases; junction bases outside the gene matches: 4. The CDR3 sequence is CASSVWDRGIGYTF. The CDR3 DNA reads TGTGCCAGCAGCGTATGGGACAGGGGTATTGGCTACACCTTC. Full variable domain (rest looked up from reference TRBV9 and TRBJ1-2): DSGVTQTPKHLITATGQRVTLRCSPRSGDLSVYWYQQSLDQGLQFLIQYYNGEERAKGNILERFSAQQFPDLHSELNLSSLELGDSALYFCASSVWDRGIGYTFGSGTRLTVV.

This chain uses TRBV30 with TRBJ2-7; 7 bases line up with TRBD2. The germline V gene encodes CDR1 GTSNPN and CDR2 SVGIG (reference sequence). The CDR3 consists of 15 residues. Trimming at V came to 4 bases and at J to 1 base, leaving 10 bases not matched to a gene. CDR3: CAWKGRTSSSYEQYF. Written as DNA, the CDR3 is TGTGCCTGGAAAGGAAGGACTAGTTCTTCCTACGAGCAGTACTTC. Supplemented by reference TRBV30 and TRBJ2-7, the full variable domain reads SQTIHQWPATLVQPVGSPLSLECTVEGTSNPNLYWYRQAAGRGLQLLFYSVGIGQISSEVPQNLSASRPQDRQFILSSKKLLLSDSGFYLCAWKGRTSSSYEQYFGPGTRLTVT.

V usage is TRBV6-5 and J usage is TRBJ2-7; 10 nucleotides agree with TRBD2. This CDR3 is 15 amino acids long. The germline gives CDR1 MNHEY, CDR2 SVGAGI. Trimming removed 0 bases from V and 3 bases from J; junction bases left unmatched: 2. The chain's CDR3 is CASSYSASGSYEQYF. CDR3 nucleotides: TGTGCCAGCAGTTACTCGGCTAGCGGGAGCTACGAGCAGTACTTC.

V and J are TRBV12-3 or TRBV12-4 and TRBJ1-1; no definite D call. The CDR3 has 13 residues. The V gene lost 4 bases and the J gene lost 4 bases, with 10 bases spanning the gap. For the CDR3, the DNA is TGTGCCAGCAGTTCCCGACAACTCACTGAAGCTTTCTTT. Encoded protein: CASSSRQLTEAFF.

The chain couples TRBV5-1 to TRBJ1-1, with TRBD1 identical over 9 bases. The CDR3 is made up of 15 amino acids. Germline lookup yields CDR1 SGHRS and CDR2 YFSETQ. The trim removed 3 bases at V and 1 base at J, leaving 4 bases unmatched. The CDR3, as DNA: TGCGCCAGCAGCTCCGGGACAGGGACGAACACTGAAGCTTTCTTT. This codes for CASSSGTGTNTEAFF.

The V gene is TRBV19, the J gene TRBJ2-7; D not resolved. CDR1 is LNHDA, CDR2 SQIVND, per germline (reference sequence). The CDR3 spans 13 residues. V was clipped by 4 bases and J by 0 bases, with 7 bases between them. In nucleotides, the CDR3 is TGTGCCAGTAGTAAGGAGAGCTCCTACGAGCAGTACTTC. Translated, it gives CASSKESSYEQYF.

As regards this clone: A read error may produce the germline difference seen at one junction end. V usage is TRBV30 and J usage is TRBJ1-5; TRBD1 matches at 8 bases. In germline, CDR1 is GTSNPN, CDR2 SVGIG (reference sequence). The length of the CDR3 is 14 residues. The CDR3: CAWGHGQGNQPQHF. Written as DNA, the CDR3 is TGTGCCTGGGGGCATGGACAGGGCAACCAGCCCCAGCATTTT.

The chain couples TRBV19 to TRBJ2-1; 7 nucleotides match TRBD2. CDR1 and CDR2 from the germline V gene are LNHDA and SQIVND (reference sequence). V lost 5 bases to trimming and J lost 3 bases; unmatched junction nucleotides: 4. The CDR3 runs to 14 residues. The CDR3 is CASSLRTSYNEQFF. The CDR3 DNA is TGTGCCAGTAGTCTCCGGACTAGCTACAATGAGCAGTTCTTC.

This clone was counted a few times. The rearrangement joins TRBV3-1 (or the pseudogene TRBV3-2) to TRBJ2-7, with 7 bases identical to TRBD1. This CDR3 has 13 residues. After removal of 6 bases from V and 2 bases from J, the junction contained 4 bases not matched to a gene. Germline V gene sequence: CDR1 LGHDT, CDR2 YNNKEL (reference sequence). The CDR3 region has the DNA TGTGCCAGCAGACCCGGACAGGCCTACGAGCAGTACTTC. As protein: CASRPGQAYEQYF.

The rearrangement uses TRBV6-5 and TRBJ2-1, with 8 bases lining up with TRBD2. This CDR3 spans 15 amino acids. The trim removed 8 bases at V and 3 bases at J, leaving 9 bases unmatched. Germline CDR1 MNHEY, CDR2 SVGAGI. The CDR3 sequence is CASQFVAGLYNEQFF. CDR3 nucleotide sequence: TGTGCCAGCCAATTCGTAGCGGGACTCTACAATGAGCAGTTCTTC.

This clone showed up just a few times. The chain carries TRBV14 and TRBJ1-1; D not certain. V was trimmed by 3 bases and J by 0 bases, leaving 14 bases between them. Germline CDR1 reads SGHDN; CDR2 reads FVKESK. The CDR3 covers 16 residues. The CDR3 DNA is TGTGCCAGCAGCCAGGCAGGTTTTCAACTGAACACTGAAGCTTTCTTT. Amino acids: CASSQAGFQLNTEAFF.

A note on this clone: The sample contains more than one DNA sequence encoding this CDR3. The V and J genes are TRBV5-1 and TRBJ1-3; no firm D call. CDR1 and CDR2 (germline): SGHRS, YFSETQ. V lost 0 bases and J 6 bases, leaving 7 bases between the germline ends. The CDR3 is 13 amino acids. The CDR3 here is CASSLGGENTIYF. Written as DNA, the CDR3 is TGCGCCAGCAGCTTGGGAGGCGAAAACACCATATATTTT.

The gene calls are TRBV2 and TRBJ2-5, with TRBD1 identical over 8 bases. V lost 5 bases to trimming and J lost 2 bases; unmatched junction nucleotides: 10. The CDR3 is 16 residues long. Looked up from germline, CDR1 is SNHLY and CDR2 is FYNNEI. CDR3 in DNA: TGTGCCAGCAGTTTTGACCGGGACAGGTTACAAGAGACCCAGTACTTC. This encodes CASSFDRDRLQETQYF.

This clone was seen only a few times. V and J are TRBV3-1 (or the pseudogene TRBV3-2) and TRBJ2-2, with 8 bases aligning to TRBD1. Germline assignment: CDR1 LGHDT and CDR2 YNNKEL (reference sequence). The CDR3 loop spans 16 amino acids. V dropped 4 bases and J dropped 5; count of bases not matched to a gene: 9. Written as DNA, the CDR3 is TGTGCCAGCAGCCTTAGGGGACAGGTAGAGACCGGGGAGCTGTTTTTT. Protein sequence: CASSLRGQVETGELFF.